This T cell receptor (beta chain) is drawn from a study of T-cell reconstitution after alpha-beta-depleted transplantation in children. Study-level points and caveats: Newly produced T cells mostly accounted for T-cell counts and diversity one year post-transplant. TCRbeta diversity was high at day 60 in some patients (a result of surviving recipient T cells and thymic progenitors). About two months after transplant, alpha-beta T cells reportedly came from several hundred expanded graft clones.

This clonotype was counted only a few times. Its specificity is unknown. The library targeted TCRbeta and was prepared with unique molecular identifiers. Via MiXCR, TCRdb re-called the PCR reads, giving one row per CDR3 protein. The sample shows around 800,000 distinct CDR3 sequences, roughly 15% of them seen only once. The CDR3 extends over 15 amino acids. Trimming shortened V by 3 bases and J by 4 bases, and 16 bases separated the two germline ends. In germline, CDR1 is SGDLS, CDR2 YYNGEE. J is TRBJ1-2 and V is TRBV9, with TRBD1 as a possible D gene (5 bases). The sequencing here drew on PBMCs, mostly from graft donor cells, taken 360 days after TCRalphabeta/CD19-depleted stem cell transplant. The TCR originated in a male patient younger than 18 who had a stem cell transplant for acute lymphoblastic leukemia, so the T cells may come from the graft donor. CDR3 DNA: TGTGCCAGCAGCGCCGGCAGGGCCAGATTCTATGGCTACACCTTC. Protein: CASSAGRARFYGYTF. The complete variable domain, with remaining parts taken from reference TRBV9 and TRBJ1-2, reads DSGVTQTPKHLITATGQRVTLRCSPRSGDLSVYWYQQSLDQGLQFLIQYYNGEERAKGNILERFSAQQFPDLHSELNLSSLELGDSALYFCASSAGRARFYGYTFGSGTRLTVV.